A single sample is the source of the 21 T cell receptor beta chains below, sequenced in a study of shared clonotypes between healthy human individuals. Naive CD8 cells lacked CD45RO and underwent positive selection for CCR7, leaving out terminally differentiated effector memory CD45RA+ cells. The protocol was immunoSEQ multiplex PCR, while the TCRdb copy is restricted to in-frame clones and leaves out a portion. The top ten clones hold 0.3% of a sample with around 600,000 clones, 95% to 98% of them seen once. The sample was naive CD8+ T cells sorted from blood. The receptor set was obtained from a young man in good health.

This chain joins TRBV2 and TRBJ2-7; D might be TRBD2 (6 bases). V lost 10 bases to trimming and J lost 0 bases, with 19 bases between them. There are 15 residues in the CDR3. Germline loops: CDR1 SNHLY, CDR2 FYNNEI. The CDR3 spells CAILMGGGHSYEQYF. The CDR3 region has the DNA TGTGCCATACTGATGGGGGGAGGCCACTCCTACGAGCAGTACTTC.

This clone was found once. The chain has TRBV11-2 and TRBJ1-1; TRBD1 is a possible D gene (5 bases). Germline CDR1 and CDR2: SGHAT and FQNNGV. The CDR3 runs to 14 residues. The V and J ends lost 2 bases and 6 bases respectively, with 13 bases between them. CDR3 nucleotide sequence: TGTGCCAGCAGCTTACGGGGGGATTTCCCTGAAGCTTTCTTT. Amino acids: CASSLRGDFPEAFF.

Comment on this clone: The sample contains more than one DNA sequence encoding this CDR3. The J gene is TRBJ2-7, the V gene TRBV7-9, with 16 bases lining up with TRBD2. The CDR3 loop spans 16 amino acids. After removal of 5 bases from V and 2 bases from J, the junction contained 3 bases not matched to a gene. Germline assignment: CDR1 SEHNR and CDR2 FQNEAQ (reference sequence). The CDR3 nucleotides read TGTGCCAGCAGCGGTGGGACTAGCGGGAGGGCCTACGAGCAGTACTTC. Its protein is CASSGGTSGRAYEQYF.

This rearrangement joins TRBV27 to TRBJ2-1, with 12 nucleotides matching TRBD2. Germline CDR1 MNHEY, CDR2 SMNVEV (reference sequence). V shed 4 bases and J 7 bases; nucleotides not matched to a gene: 8. The CDR3 runs 16 residues. The CDR3 DNA reads TGTGCCAGCAGTTCCTACTGGACTAGCGGGATTAATGAGCAGTTCTTC. Amino acids: CASSSYWTSGINEQFF.

The gene calls are TRBV7-2 and TRBJ2-1; weak D call: TRBD1 (6 bases). There are 12 residues in the CDR3. Germline CDR1 reads SGHTA; CDR2 reads FQGNSA. Trimming pared 6 bases from V and 8 bases from J, leaving 11 bases between. This chain's CDR3 is CASSFAGDEQFF. The CDR3 coding sequence is TGTGCCAGCAGTTTCGCAGGGGATGAGCAGTTCTTC.

This rearrangement joins TRBV5-1 to TRBJ2-3, with 7 bases aligning to TRBD1. J gave up 3 bases and V 0 bases, and 4 bases lay outside the gene matches. Germline-derived CDR1 and CDR2 are SGHRS and YFSETQ. CDR3 length: 15 amino acids. The CDR3 region is CASSLEGAMTDTQYF. The DNA for the CDR3 is TGCGCCAGCAGCTTGGAGGGGGCAATGACAGATACGCAGTATTTT.

This chain uses TRBV4-1 with TRBJ2-7; 11 bases map to TRBD1. The V segment lost 4 bases and the J segment 6 bases; nucleotides outside the gene matches: 5. Per the germline V gene, CDR1 is MGHRA and CDR2 is YSYEKL. This CDR3 has 14 residues. CDR3 loop: CASSPGQGEGEQYF. In DNA, the CDR3 is TGCGCCAGCAGCCCGGGACAGGGGGAAGGCGAGCAGTACTTC.

DNA of the CDR3: TGTGCCAGCAGCCCGACGAACACAGATACGCAGTATTTT. Translated, it gives CASSPTNTDTQYF. The V and J genes are TRBV9 and TRBJ2-3; D uncertain. This CDR3 has 13 residues. Trimming left V 4 bases short and J 2 bases short, with 8 bases between. Germline CDR1 is SGDLS and CDR2 is YYNGEE.

V usage is TRBV11-2 and J usage is TRBJ2-1; TRBD1 matches 7 bases. After removal of 5 bases from V and 0 bases from J, the junction contained 10 bases not matched to a gene. Germline CDR1 is SGHAT and CDR2 is FQNNGV. This CDR3 is built from 17 residues. In nucleotides, the CDR3 is TGTGCCAGCAGCGACGAACAGGGGCCCTACTCCTACAATGAGCAGTTCTTC. It translates to CASSDEQGPYSYNEQFF.

The J gene is TRBJ1-4, the V gene TRBV2, with TRBD1 identical over 11 bases. Germline CDR1 reads SNHLY; CDR2 reads FYNNEI. Trimming removed 5 bases from V and 6 bases from J; junction bases left unmatched: 8. There are 16 residues in the CDR3. CDR3 sequence: CASSSSPGQGDEKLFF. CDR3 sequence (DNA): TGTGCCAGCAGTTCTAGTCCGGGACAGGGGGATGAAAAACTGTTTTTT.

The chain uses TRBV10-2 and TRBJ2-7; D remains unclear. The CDR3 loop spans 14 amino acids. V dropped 6 bases and J dropped 2 bases, with 14 bases sitting between them. Germline V lookup: CDR1 WSHSY, CDR2 SAAADI. The CDR3 region is CASRVTSYPYEQYF. CDR3 in DNA: TGCGCCAGCAGAGTCACCTCCTACCCCTACGAGCAGTACTTC.

The chain recombines TRBV14 with TRBJ2-7, with 8 bases fitting TRBD1. The trim removed 1 base at V and 4 bases at J, leaving 3 bases unmatched. The CDR3 covers 14 residues. The germline V gene encodes CDR1 SGHDN and CDR2 FVKESK. The CDR3: CASSQVTGGYEQYF. The CDR3 bases are TGTGCCAGCAGCCAAGTCACAGGGGGGTACGAGCAGTACTTC.

A note on this clone: Other nucleotide sequences in the sample specify the same CDR3. The chain employs TRBV9 and TRBJ1-3; the D is unclear. Trimming took off 0 bases at V and 1 base at J, with 2 bases between the two ends. Germline V gene data show CDR1 as SGDLS and CDR2 as YYNGEE. The CDR3 runs 13 residues. The CDR3 DNA follows: TGTGCCAGCAGCGTAGGTTCTGGAAACACCATATATTTT. Amino acids: CASSVGSGNTIYF.

The chain couples TRBV7-6 to TRBJ2-1, with D unclear. The V gene's germline CDR1 is SGHVS and CDR2 FNYEAQ. V lost 5 bases and J 6 bases, leaving 8 bases between the germline ends. The CDR3 loop spans 12 amino acids. The CDR3 loop is CASSKISNEQFF. CDR3 bases: TGTGCCAGCAGCAAAATAAGCAATGAGCAGTTCTTC.

V is TRBV9 and J is TRBJ1-5; D is possibly TRBD1 (5 bases). Trimming took 4 bases from V and 6 from J, leaving 14 bases between them. CDR1 SGDLS and CDR2 YYNGEE come from the germline V gene. The CDR3 sequence is 14 residues long. The CDR3 region is CASSQGGDPQPQHF. CDR3 nucleotide sequence: TGTGCCAGCAGCCAGGGCGGGGATCCTCAGCCCCAGCATTTT.

J is TRBJ2-7 and V is TRBV2; D possibly corresponds to TRBD2 (6 bases). The CDR3 covers 14 residues. Germline loops: CDR1 SNHLY, CDR2 FYNNEI. The V and J ends lost 5 bases and 2 bases respectively, with 13 bases between them. This CDR3 is CASSQLATTYEQYF. For the CDR3, the DNA is TGTGCCAGCAGTCAACTAGCTACAACCTACGAGCAGTACTTC.

The rearrangement uses TRBV28 and TRBJ1-1; TRBD1 is a possible D gene (5 bases). The germline V gene encodes CDR1 MDHEN and CDR2 SYDVKM. There are 14 residues in the CDR3. V shed 7 bases and J shed 7 bases, with 19 bases lying between them. The CDR3 DNA follows: TGTGCCAGCAACCGGGTTCGAGGGACCATTGAAGCTTTCTTT. The encoded protein is CASNRVRGTIEAFF.

The chain links TRBV29-1 to TRBJ2-5, with TRBD1 identical over 10 bases. This CDR3 contains 13 residues. Germline-derived CDR1 and CDR2 are SQVTM and ANQGSEA. J gave up 5 bases and V 8 bases, and 8 bases lay outside the gene matches. In DNA, the CDR3 is TGCAGCCTAGGACAGGGGGAATTGGAGACCCAGTACTTC. Translation: CSLGQGELETQYF.

The V and J genes are TRBV7-9 and TRBJ1-5; 7 positions match TRBD1. Germline CDR1 is SEHNR and CDR2 is FQNEAQ (reference sequence). With 5 bases clipped from V and 4 bases from J, the junction kept 8 bases outside the gene matches. There are 15 residues in the CDR3. CDR3 protein: CASSPPGTANQPQHF. In DNA, the CDR3 is TGTGCCAGCAGCCCCCCCGGGACAGCTAATCAGCCCCAGCATTTT. Drawing the rest from reference TRBV7-9 and TRBJ1-5, the complete variable domain is DTGVSQNPRHKITKRGQNVTFRCDPISEHNRLYWYRQTLGQGPEFLTYFQNEAQLEKSRLLSDRFSAERPKGSFSTLEIQRTEQGDSAMYLCASSPPGTANQPQHFGDGTRLSIL.

The genes are TRBV11-2 and TRBJ2-2; the match to TRBD1 covers 7 bases. Germline V gives CDR1 SGHAT, CDR2 FQNNGV. The CDR3 spans 16 residues. The ends lost 3 bases at V and 2 bases at J; junction bases unmatched: 6. The CDR3 sequence: CASSFRVGGNTGELFF. The DNA for the CDR3 is TGTGCCAGCAGCTTCAGGGTAGGGGGCAACACCGGGGAGCTGTTTTTT.

The chain recombines TRBV14 with TRBJ2-7; D is perhaps TRBD1 (7 bases). The CDR3 is made up of 16 amino acids. CDR1 is SGHDN and CDR2 is FVKESK in the germline V gene. V dropped 0 bases and J dropped 7 bases, with 19 bases sitting between them. The chain's CDR3 is CASSQDPPGGYGEQYF. In nucleotides, the CDR3 is TGTGCCAGCAGCCAAGATCCGCCAGGGGGGTATGGGGAGCAGTACTTC. The full variable domain, rest sourced from reference TRBV14 and TRBJ2-7, is EAGVTQFPSHSVIEKGQTVTLRCDPISGHDNLYWYRRVMGKEIKFLLHFVKESKQDESGMPNNRFLAERTGGTYSTLKVQPAELEDSGVYFCASSQDPPGGYGEQYFGPGTRLTVT.